Presented here are 13 T cell receptor beta chains from one specimen sequenced in a study of neurological immune-mediated disorders. TCRdb redid the calling of the 5' RACE reads with MiXCR, one entry per CDR3 protein. The sample carries about 59,000 distinct CDR3 sequences, approximately 11% recorded once. The sample was PBMCs. The receptors come from an older woman with HTLV-1-associated myelopathy (HAM/TSP).

J is TRBJ2-2 and V is TRBV29-1; 9 positions match TRBD1. CDR3 length: 15 residues. Germline V lookup: CDR1 SQVTM, CDR2 ANQGSEA. Losses at the gene ends were 7 bases for V and 14 bases for J; bases not matched to a gene: 20. The CDR3 loop reads CSAGRTGGDPGYLFF. The CDR3 DNA reads as TGCAGCGCTGGCCGAACAGGGGGCGATCCCGGGTATCTGTTTTTT.

This clonotype was picked up many times. CDR3 DNA sequence: TGTGCCAGCAGCAGTACAACCTACAATGAGCAGTTCTTC. Protein sequence: CASSSTTYNEQFF. The chain links TRBV7-9 to TRBJ2-1; no clear D. Germline-derived CDR1 and CDR2 are SEHNR and FQNEAQ (reference sequence). The CDR3 has 13 amino acids. V lost 5 bases to trimming and J lost 2 bases, with 7 bases between them.

Many counts were recorded for this clonotype. The gene calls are TRBV7-8 and TRBJ1-6, with TRBD1 as a possible D gene (5 bases). The CDR3 contains 16 residues. Germline CDR1 and CDR2: SGHVS and FQNEAQ. With 1 base removed from V and 5 bases from J, the gap between germline ends came to 12 bases. The CDR3 DNA reads as TGTGCCAGCAGCTTAGTTTCACCAGGGAATAATTCACCCCTCCACTTT. Its protein is CASSLVSPGNNSPLHF.

This clonotype was recorded a few times. The chain carries TRBV11-2 and TRBJ2-1, with no clear D. The CDR3 is 11 amino acids. Deletions cut 8 bases from V and 6 bases from J, with 8 bases between. CDR1 and CDR2 (germline): SGHAT, FQNNGV. CDR3 region: CASGQANEQFF. For the CDR3, the DNA is TGTGCCAGCGGTCAAGCCAATGAGCAGTTCTTC.

This clonotype was counted many times. The chain is built from TRBV12-3 or TRBV12-4 and TRBJ2-1; 8 nucleotides align to TRBD1. The CDR3 length is 17 residues. V shed 1 base, J shed 4 bases, and the junction held 9 bases outside the gene matches. CDR3 nucleotides: TGTGCCAGCAGTTTAGGGACAGGGACTCTAAGTTACAATGAGCAGTTCTTC. Translating it yields CASSLGTGTLSYNEQFF.

This clonotype has ten or more counts. J is TRBJ2-1 and V is TRBV20-1, with a tentative D call TRBD2 (6 bases). Trimming took off 4 bases at V and 10 bases at J, with 17 bases between the two ends. Germline V gives CDR1 DFQATT, CDR2 SNEGSKA (reference sequence). This CDR3 comprises 13 residues. The CDR3 is CSATTSGLREQFF. The CDR3 region has the DNA TGCAGTGCTACCACCTCGGGACTTCGAGAGCAGTTCTTC.

Note on this clonotype: A much larger clone sits a single nucleotide away, making a read error possible. The chain links TRBV20-1 to TRBJ1-3; unclear D gene. Germline loops: CDR1 DFQATT, CDR2 SNEGSKA (reference sequence). The CDR3 totals 16 residues. In DNA, the CDR3 is TGCAGTGCTAGAACCCCGGGCGGACGGTCTGGAAACACCTTATATTTT. It codes for CSARTPGGRSGNTLYF.

At least ten counts were recorded for this clonotype. The J gene is TRBJ2-7, the V gene TRBV20-1; D gene ambiguous. CDR3 size: 14 residues. V was shortened by 3 bases and J by 2 bases, with 14 bases between the two germline ends. Germline V gene lookup returns CDR1 DFQATT and CDR2 SNEGSKA (reference sequence). CDR3 sequence reads: CSASFGGGAYEQYF. The CDR3 DNA reads as TGCAGTGCTAGTTTCGGCGGTGGGGCCTACGAGCAGTACTTC.

The rearrangement joins TRBV5-1 to TRBJ2-3, with D perhaps TRBD2 (5 bases). Germline-derived CDR1 and CDR2 are SGHRS and YFSETQ. This CDR3 comprises 10 residues. Deletions cut 7 bases from V and 7 bases from J, with 7 bases between. CDR3 nucleotide sequence: TGCGCCAGCGCCGGGAATACGCAGTATTTT. Translated: CASAGNTQYF.

This clonotype was counted many times. The J gene is TRBJ2-5, the V gene TRBV2; tentative D call: TRBD2 (5 bases). The germline V gene encodes CDR1 SNHLY and CDR2 FYNNEI. V lost 4 bases and J lost 5, with 8 bases in between. The CDR3 contains 12 residues. The CDR3 DNA reads as TGTGCCAGCAGTGGGACTTGGGAGACCCAGTACTTC. As protein: CASSGTWETQYF.

Concerning this clonotype itself: A much larger clone lies a single base off, so this may be a read error. The chain couples TRBV6-6 to TRBJ1-5; D gene ambiguous. CDR3 length: 15 residues. Germline V lookup: CDR1 MNHNY, CDR2 SVGAGI (reference sequence). For the CDR3, the DNA is TGTACCAGCAGTTTGAGCACCACTAGCAATCAGCCCCAGCATTTT. This gives the protein CTSSLSTTSNQPQHF.

The table lists this clonotype with many counts. The chain employs TRBV19 and TRBJ1-1; 8 bases line up with TRBD1. V lost 5 bases to trimming and J lost 1 base; unmatched junction nucleotides: 3. The CDR3 has 14 amino acids. The germline gives CDR1 LNHDA, CDR2 SQIVND (reference sequence). Here the CDR3 DNA reads TGTGCCAGTAGTGGACAGGGTCCGAACACTGAAGCTTTCTTT. Translated: CASSGQGPNTEAFF.

This clonotype was counted ten times or more. The chain couples TRBV29-1 to TRBJ2-3; D unresolved. Germline V lookup: CDR1 SQVTM, CDR2 ANQGSEA. The CDR3 runs to 12 residues. V lost 3 bases, J lost 4 bases, and 8 bases lay in between. CDR3 sequence (DNA): TGCAGCGTTGATTCGGCGGCAGATACGCAGTATTTT. This gives the protein CSVDSAADTQYF.